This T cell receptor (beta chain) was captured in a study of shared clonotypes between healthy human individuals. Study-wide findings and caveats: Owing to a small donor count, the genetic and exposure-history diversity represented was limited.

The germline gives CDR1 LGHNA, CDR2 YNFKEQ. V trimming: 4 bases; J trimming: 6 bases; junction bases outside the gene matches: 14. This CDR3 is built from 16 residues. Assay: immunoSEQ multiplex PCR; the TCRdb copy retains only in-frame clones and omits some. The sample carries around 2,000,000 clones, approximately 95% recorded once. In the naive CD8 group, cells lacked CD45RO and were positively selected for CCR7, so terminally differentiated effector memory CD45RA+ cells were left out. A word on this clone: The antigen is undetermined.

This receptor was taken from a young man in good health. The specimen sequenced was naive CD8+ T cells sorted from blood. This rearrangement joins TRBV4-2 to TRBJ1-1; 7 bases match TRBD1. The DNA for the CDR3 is TGTGCCAGCAGCCCTCCGACAGGGCCAAGTAGTTCTGAAGCTTTCTTT. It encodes CASSPPTGPSSSEAFF.